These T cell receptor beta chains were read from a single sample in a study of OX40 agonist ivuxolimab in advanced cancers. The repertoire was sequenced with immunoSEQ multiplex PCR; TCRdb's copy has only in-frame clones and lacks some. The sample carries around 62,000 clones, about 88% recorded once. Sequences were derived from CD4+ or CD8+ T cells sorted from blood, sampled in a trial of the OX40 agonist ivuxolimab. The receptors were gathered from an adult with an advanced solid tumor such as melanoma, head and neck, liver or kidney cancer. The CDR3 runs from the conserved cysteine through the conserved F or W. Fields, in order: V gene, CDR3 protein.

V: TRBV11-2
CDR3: CASSLGGAGTEAFF

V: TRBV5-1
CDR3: CASSLAGYSYEQYF

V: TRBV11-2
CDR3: CASSPPGNEQFF

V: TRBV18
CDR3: CASSPRENYEQYF

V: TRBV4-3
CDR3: CASSQPTVNNEQFF

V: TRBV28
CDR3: CASRSGGGSYNEQFF

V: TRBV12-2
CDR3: CASRAEQETQYF

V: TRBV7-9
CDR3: CASSAGQGNTEAFF

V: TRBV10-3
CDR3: CAITRDSNTEAFF

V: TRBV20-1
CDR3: CSANRGDTQYF

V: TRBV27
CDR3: CASRISAATETQYF

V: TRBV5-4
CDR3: CASSQGTGGGEKLFF

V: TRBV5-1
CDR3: CASRPSPRDDYEQYF

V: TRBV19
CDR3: CASSLKSGERPKTQYF

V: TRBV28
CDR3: CASTSPITQGRLPGGYTF

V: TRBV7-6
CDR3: CASSSGIPFSGNTIYF

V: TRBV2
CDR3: CASKGTGGIPGELFF

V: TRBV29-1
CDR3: CSVGDTSYEQYF

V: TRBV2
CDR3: CASSEGGKEYF

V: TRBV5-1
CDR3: CASSERVGYGYTF

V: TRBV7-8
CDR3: CASSPATGGETQYF